These 29 T cell receptor beta chains came from one sample sequenced in a study of blood T cell repertoires in COVID-19. The data were produced by immunoSEQ multiplex PCR, yet TCRdb's version contains in-frame clones alone and is incomplete. This sample has approximately 200,000 clones; around 83% occur once, and the top ten carry roughly 7.4%. Sequenced: peripheral blood. These receptors came from a woman aged 50 to 65 with acute or convalescent COVID-19.

The chain links TRBV9 to TRBJ2-3; maybe TRBD2 (6 bases). The CDR3 has 11 residues. V dropped 5 bases and J dropped 5 bases, with 6 bases sitting between them. Germline V gives CDR1 SGDLS, CDR2 YYNGEE. Here the CDR3 DNA reads TGTGCCAGCAGGGGGGGAGATACGCAGTATTTT. It yields the protein CASRGGDTQYF. Variable domain in full (rest from reference TRBV9 and TRBJ2-3): DSGVTQTPKHLITATGQRVTLRCSPRSGDLSVYWYQQSLDQGLQFLIQYYNGEERAKGNILERFSAQQFPDLHSELNLSSLELGDSALYFCASRGGDTQYFGPGTRLTVL.

The chain carries TRBV28 and TRBJ2-3, with D uncertain. Trimming shortened V by 7 bases and J by 4 bases, and 12 bases separated the two germline ends. Germline V CDR1 and CDR2: MDHEN, SYDVKM. This CDR3 has 13 amino acids. This chain's CDR3 is CASTSNSPDTQYF. The CDR3 nucleotides read TGTGCCAGCACGTCCAACTCACCAGATACGCAGTATTTT.

The chain employs TRBV7-2 and TRBJ2-7, with D maybe TRBD1 (6 bases). Germline V gene lookup returns CDR1 SGHTA and CDR2 FQGNSA. CDR3 length: 15 amino acids. Trimming cost V 0 bases and J 2 bases, with 11 bases left between them. CDR3 sequence (DNA): TGTGCCAGCAGCTTAGCTTGGACAGAAGCCTACGAGCAGTACTTC. Protein sequence: CASSLAWTEAYEQYF.

The chain is built from TRBV9 and TRBJ2-7; a possible D gene is TRBD1 (6 bases). V lost 2 bases and J lost 2, with 17 bases in between. From germline, CDR1 is SGDLS and CDR2 YYNGEE. This CDR3 has 16 amino acids. CDR3 coding DNA: TGTGCCAGCAGCGTGGCCCCAGGGGCGGCAGCCTACGAGCAGTACTTC. Translation: CASSVAPGAAAYEQYF. The whole variable domain, remainder taken from reference TRBV9 and TRBJ2-7, is DSGVTQTPKHLITATGQRVTLRCSPRSGDLSVYWYQQSLDQGLQFLIQYYNGEERAKGNILERFSAQQFPDLHSELNLSSLELGDSALYFCASSVAPGAAAYEQYFGPGTRLTVT.

V and J are TRBV7-2 and TRBJ2-1; D unresolved. The germline CDR1 and CDR2 sequences are SGHTA and FQGNSA. Trimming took off 0 bases at V and 0 bases at J, with 9 bases between the two ends. This CDR3 contains 16 residues. The chain's CDR3 is CASSLAPRSSYNEQFF. The DNA for the CDR3 is TGTGCCAGCAGCTTAGCCCCGAGGAGCTCCTACAATGAGCAGTTCTTC.

CDR3 DNA sequence: TGTGCCAGCAGCCCAAGCCTGGTCCAGTTCTTC. This codes for CASSPSLVQFF. The rearrangement joins TRBV6-2 or TRBV6-3 to TRBJ2-1; D is unclear. The CDR3 is 11 residues long. With 6 bases removed from V and 13 bases from J, the gap between germline ends came to 13 bases. The V gene's germline CDR1 is MNHEY and CDR2 SVGEGT.

This clone was recorded only once. J is TRBJ2-5 and V is TRBV4-1; 8 bases are shared with TRBD1. The CDR3 is made up of 15 amino acids. Germline CDR1 and CDR2: MGHRA and YSYEKL. Trimming at V came to 3 bases and at J to 2 bases, leaving 5 bases not matched to a gene. The CDR3 loop reads CASSHWTGQQETQYF. DNA of the CDR3: TGCGCCAGCAGCCATTGGACAGGGCAGCAAGAGACCCAGTACTTC.

The chain joins TRBV6-5 to TRBJ2-7, with TRBD1 as a possible D gene (6 bases). Germline V gives CDR1 MNHEY, CDR2 SVGAGI. The CDR3 spans 12 residues. The V end lost 8 bases, the J end lost 7 bases, and 15 bases lay between the germline ends. The CDR3 sequence: CASGTGLLEQYF. CDR3 DNA sequence: TGTGCCAGCGGTACAGGGCTTCTAGAGCAGTACTTC.

The chain has TRBV9 and TRBJ1-1, with a weak D call TRBD1 (5 bases). Trimming took 1 base from V and 2 from J, leaving 6 bases between them. Germline V gene lookup returns CDR1 SGDLS and CDR2 YYNGEE. The CDR3 sequence is 13 residues long. CDR3 region: CASSVQGNTEAFF. The CDR3 DNA reads TGTGCCAGCAGCGTACAGGGAAACACTGAAGCTTTCTTT.

The rearrangement links TRBV4-1 to TRBJ2-3; weak D call: TRBD1 (6 bases). Germline-derived CDR1 and CDR2 are MGHRA and YSYEKL. This CDR3 has 17 residues. V was shortened by 3 bases and J by 2 bases, with 18 bases between the two germline ends. CDR3 amino acids: CASSQDLGHRITDTQYF. The CDR3 coding sequence is TGCGCCAGCAGCCAGGACTTGGGACACAGGATCACAGATACGCAGTATTTT.

CDR3 sequence reads: CASNRGLDPNTEAFF. CDR3 nucleotides: TGTGCCAGCAACAGGGGGCTCGATCCCAACACTGAAGCTTTCTTT. The chain recombines TRBV9 with TRBJ1-1; 9 bases match TRBD1. CDR1 is SGDLS, CDR2 YYNGEE, per germline. There are 15 residues in the CDR3. With V trimmed by 6 bases and J by 2 bases, 8 bases remained unmatched. The full variable domain, completed using reference TRBV9 and TRBJ1-1, is DSGVTQTPKHLITATGQRVTLRCSPRSGDLSVYWYQQSLDQGLQFLIQYYNGEERAKGNILERFSAQQFPDLHSELNLSSLELGDSALYFCASNRGLDPNTEAFFGQGTRLTVV.

The CDR3 coding sequence is TGTGCCAGCAGCTTGAGAGGGCAGGGGAGCTACGAGCAGTACTTC. Translating it yields CASSLRGQGSYEQYF. The chain is built from TRBV5-4 and TRBJ2-7; D possibly corresponds to TRBD1 (6 bases). The CDR3 has 15 residues. Germline V CDR1 and CDR2: SGHNT, YYREEE (reference sequence). Trimming took 1 base from V and 3 from J, leaving 14 bases between them.

The rearrangement joins TRBV7-8 to TRBJ2-5; D is unresolved. CDR1 is SGHVS, CDR2 FQNEAQ, per germline. V lost 2 bases to trimming and J lost 6 bases, with 13 bases between them. This CDR3 has 14 residues. This chain's CDR3 is CASSLLGYQKTQYF. For the CDR3, the DNA is TGTGCCAGCAGCTTACTAGGCTACCAGAAGACCCAGTACTTC.

The rearrangement uses TRBV28 and TRBJ1-3, with 7 bases that match TRBD1. V was pared by 1 base and J by 7 bases, with 4 bases of the junction left unmatched. CDR1 is MDHEN and CDR2 is SYDVKM in the germline V gene. The CDR3 totals 14 residues. The CDR3 nucleotides are TGTGCCAGCAGTTTATCCGACAGGGTCAACACCATATATTTT. Encoded protein: CASSLSDRVNTIYF.

The sample holds many counts of this clone. The chain employs TRBV6-5 and TRBJ1-3; weak D call: TRBD1 (6 bases). The germline CDR1 and CDR2 sequences are MNHEY and SVGAGI. V was clipped by 6 bases and J by 4 bases, with 16 bases between them. The CDR3 contains 15 residues. DNA for the CDR3: TGTGCCAGCAGAACACAGGGTCGACAAGGAAACACCATATATTTT. Protein sequence: CASRTQGRQGNTIYF.

This clone was picked up one time. The CDR3 coding sequence is TGTGCCAGCAGCCAAGATCATCGGGCGGGGGGCACCCCCCGCGAGCAGTACTTC. Amino acid sequence: CASSQDHRAGGTPREQYF. This sequence joins TRBV4-2 and TRBJ2-7, with 8 bases that match TRBD2. Germline CDR1 and CDR2: LGHNA and YNFKEQ. This CDR3 has 18 amino acids. After removal of 0 bases from V and 6 bases from J, the junction contained 16 bases not matched to a gene.

The chain uses TRBV7-2 and TRBJ1-2, with D unresolved. Germline assignment: CDR1 SGHTA and CDR2 FQGNSA. The ends were cut back, 5 bases at V and 7 bases at J, with 17 bases in the middle. The CDR3 is 14 amino acids. The CDR3 reads CASSGRPNAGGYTF. CDR3 coding DNA: TGTGCCAGCAGCGGACGACCTAATGCGGGTGGCTACACCTTC. Variable domain in full (rest from reference TRBV7-2 and TRBJ1-2): GAGVSQSPSNKVTEKGKDVELRCDPISGHTALYWYRQSLGQGLEFLIYFQGNSAPDKSGLPSDRFSAERTGGSVSTLTIQRTQQEDSAVYLCASSGRPNAGGYTFGSGTRLTVV.

The V gene is TRBV11-3, the J gene TRBJ2-7, with 11 bases that match TRBD1. The CDR3 is 15 amino acids. With V trimmed by 1 base and J by 3 bases, 2 bases remained unmatched. Germline V gene sequence: CDR1 SGHNT, CDR2 YENEEA. The DNA of the CDR3 is TGTGCCAGCAGCTTAGTTGGGACAGGGGGCTACGAGCAGTACTTC. It encodes CASSLVGTGGYEQYF. Filled out from reference TRBV11-3 and TRBJ2-7, the complete variable domain reads EAGVVQSPRYKIIEKKQPVAFWCNPISGHNTLYWYLQNLGQGPELLIRYENEEAVDDSQLPKDRFSAERLKGVDSTLKIQPAELGDSAVYLCASSLVGTGGYEQYFGPGTRLTVT.

This sequence joins TRBV5-6 and TRBJ2-7; TRBD2 aligns across 7 bases. This CDR3 is built from 15 residues. From germline, CDR1 is SGHDT and CDR2 YYEEEE. V dropped 0 bases and J dropped 0; count of bases not matched to a gene: 3. In DNA form, the CDR3 reads TGTGCCAGCAGCTTGGTAGGGAGGGCCTCCTACGAGCAGTACTTC. Its translation: CASSLVGRASYEQYF.

This rearrangement joins TRBV7-9 to TRBJ2-1, with 9 bases aligning to TRBD2. CDR1 is SEHNR, CDR2 FQNEAQ, per germline (reference sequence). CDR3 size: 17 residues. V trimming: 5 bases; J trimming: 8 bases; junction bases outside the gene matches: 16. CDR3: CASSVVPGTSSSYEQFF. Here the CDR3 DNA reads TGTGCCAGCAGCGTCGTTCCCGGGACTAGCTCCAGCTATGAGCAGTTCTTC.

V is TRBV5-5 and J is TRBJ1-2, with 8 positions matching TRBD1. From germline, CDR1 is SGHKS and CDR2 YYEKEE (reference sequence). V gave up 0 bases and J gave up 6 bases; unmatched junction bases: 4. The CDR3 extends over 14 amino acids. CDR3: CASSLVTGDNGYTF. In nucleotides, the CDR3 is TGTGCCAGCAGCTTGGTGACAGGGGATAATGGCTACACCTTC.

The J gene is TRBJ1-2, the V gene TRBV3-1 (or the pseudogene TRBV3-2); D remains unclear. The germline V gene encodes CDR1 LGHDT and CDR2 YNNKEL (reference sequence). V was trimmed by 5 bases and J by 4 bases, leaving 11 bases between them. The CDR3 sequence is 13 residues long. The CDR3 DNA is TGTGCCAGCAGCAAAGGGCCTGGCTATGGCTACACCTTC. It specifies CASSKGPGYGYTF.

The V gene is TRBV5-4, the J gene TRBJ2-7; D is perhaps TRBD2 (7 bases). The V gene's germline CDR1 is SGHNT and CDR2 YYREEE (reference sequence). Trimming removed 2 bases from V and 5 bases from J, with 11 bases in between. The CDR3 runs to 13 residues. CDR3 nucleotide sequence: TGTGCCAGCAGCTTCATAGGGGGGGACGAGCAGTACTTC. It specifies CASSFIGGDEQYF. Using reference TRBV5-4 and TRBJ2-7 for the parts outside the CDR3, the full variable domain is ETGVTQSPTHLIKTRGQQVTLRCSSQSGHNTVSWYQQALGQGPQFIFQYYREEENGRGNFPPRFSGLQFPNYSSELNVNALELDDSALYLCASSFIGGDEQYFGPGTRLTVT.

This chain joins TRBV27 and TRBJ1-2; possibly TRBD1 for D (5 bases). Trimming removed 3 bases at V and 4 bases at J, with 9 bases between. The CDR3 is 13 amino acids. In germline, CDR1 is MNHEY, CDR2 SMNVEV (reference sequence). The CDR3, as DNA: TGTGCCAGCAGTTTCAGGGAATTCTATGGCTACACCTTC. Translating it yields CASSFREFYGYTF.

This chain connects TRBV28 to TRBJ1-5, with a weak D call TRBD1 (5 bases). There are 18 residues in the CDR3. Trimming cost V 7 bases and J 1 base, with 23 bases left between them. From germline, CDR1 is MDHEN and CDR2 SYDVKM. CDR3 sequence: CASIRRWQGGSSNQPQHF. The CDR3 DNA reads TGTGCCAGCATCCGACGGTGGCAGGGCGGGAGCAGCAATCAGCCCCAGCATTTT.

This clone was detected once. The CDR3 nucleotides are TGTGCCAGCAGTGCGACAGGGGGCCCTAATGAAAAACTGTTTTTT. Translated: CASSATGGPNEKLFF. The chain is built from TRBV27 and TRBJ1-4; 10 bases line up with TRBD1. In germline, CDR1 is MNHEY, CDR2 SMNVEV (reference sequence). Trimming cost V 5 bases and J 3 bases; bases outside gene matches: 3. This CDR3 comprises 15 residues.

The gene calls are TRBV2 and TRBJ1-2, with D uncertain. The V end lost 8 bases, the J end lost 3 bases, and 10 bases lay between the germline ends. CDR3 length: 12 residues. The germline V gene encodes CDR1 SNHLY and CDR2 FYNNEI. Here the CDR3 reads CASGLNYYGYTF. CDR3 coding DNA: TGTGCCAGCGGACTCAACTACTATGGCTACACCTTC.

The genes are TRBV11-2 and TRBJ2-7; D may be TRBD1 (6 bases). Trimming took off 6 bases at V and 4 bases at J, with 13 bases between the two ends. Germline V gene data show CDR1 as SGHAT and CDR2 as FQNNGV. This CDR3 has 13 amino acids. This chain's CDR3 is CASSGGGYYEQYF. The DNA for the CDR3 is TGTGCCAGCAGTGGGGGCGGATATTACGAGCAGTACTTC.

The V call is TRBV9, the J call TRBJ2-3; TRBD2 matches at 7 bases. J lost 6 bases, V lost 1 base, and 8 bases had no gene match. The length of the CDR3 is 15 residues. Germline lookup yields CDR1 SGDLS and CDR2 YYNGEE. The DNA for the CDR3 is TGTGCCAGCAGCGTAAATGGACTAGGTCCGGATACGCAGTATTTT. Its protein is CASSVNGLGPDTQYF. Supplemented by reference TRBV9 and TRBJ2-3, the full variable domain reads DSGVTQTPKHLITATGQRVTLRCSPRSGDLSVYWYQQSLDQGLQFLIQYYNGEERAKGNILERFSAQQFPDLHSELNLSSLELGDSALYFCASSVNGLGPDTQYFGPGTRLTVL.